Listed below are T cell receptor beta chains from one sample, sequenced in a study of post-analysis software for immune sequencing data. TCRdb recomputed calls from the PCR reads with MiXCR, one row per CDR3 protein. Of 150,000 to 200,000 distinct CDR3 sequences in the sample, approximately 30% were seen once. The specimen was blood. These receptor sequences come from a girl aged 10-17 years with multiple sclerosis. Each CDR3 is given with its conserved first and last residue. Each record gives: V gene, clone size, J gene, D gene, CDR3 protein, CDR3 DNA. The D gene is left open where the match is weak. Expanded clones are given a class, and other clones once, few, many or no size at all.

TRBV7-2	few	TRBJ2-2	-	CASSLMIQGGGELFF	TGTGCCAGCAGCTTAATGATACAGGGTGGCGGGGAGCTGTTTTTT
TRBV5-8	few	TRBJ1-5	-	CASTLEGNSNQPQHF	TGTGCCAGCACTCTGGAGGGGAATAGCAATCAGCCCCAGCATTTT
TRBV4-1	-	TRBJ2-7	TRBD1	CASSREGGTGMTGTYEQYF	TGCGCCAGCAGCCGGGAAGGCGGGACAGGGATGACGGGGACCTACGAGCAGTACTTC
TRBV27	-	TRBJ1-1	-	CASSLGAGTEAFF	TGTGCCAGCAGTTTAGGGGCTGGCACTGAAGCTTTCTTT
TRBV12-3/TRBV12-4	-	TRBJ1-1	-	CATAGEYTEAFF	TGTGCCACTGCGGGCGAGTACACTGAAGCTTTCTTT
TRBV6-6	few	TRBJ2-7	-	CASSYSRRDASYEQYF	TGTGCCAGCAGTTACTCGCGGCGTGATGCATCCTACGAGCAGTACTTC
TRBV5-1	-	TRBJ1-1	-	CASSLAFSGKKKTEAFF	TGCGCCAGCAGCTTGGCCTTCTCAGGGAAAAAGAAAACTGAAGCTTTCTTT
TRBV2	-	TRBJ2-7	TRBD1	CASTPGQSGRGYEQYF	TGTGCCAGCACTCCGGGACAGTCGGGAAGGGGGTACGAGCAGTACTTC
TRBV7-2	many	TRBJ2-1	TRBD2	CASSLADGRLYNEQFF	TGTGCCAGCAGCTTAGCGGACGGGAGGCTTTACAATGAGCAGTTCTTC
TRBV5-1	many	TRBJ1-4	-	CASSFNDRPTPEKLFF	TGCGCCAGCAGCTTCAATGACAGGCCTACACCCGAAAAACTGTTTTTT
TRBV7-2	few	TRBJ2-5	-	CASSLALSGQEAQYF	TGTGCCAGCAGCTTAGCGCTCAGCGGACAAGAGGCCCAGTACTTC
TRBV10-3	many	TRBJ2-1	-	CAIGGGSSYNEQFF	TGTGCCATCGGTGGGGGAAGCTCCTACAATGAGCAGTTCTTC
TRBV24-1	many	TRBJ2-3	-	CATAPKGARDTQYF	TGTGCCACTGCCCCGAAGGGCGCAAGAGATACGCAGTATTTT
TRBV6-5	few	TRBJ1-1	-	CASSYFRSGFEGAEAFF	TGTGCCAGCAGTTACTTTAGATCTGGTTTTGAAGGGGCTGAAGCTTTCTTT
TRBV3-1	-	TRBJ1-3	-	CASSDRLDSGNTIYF	TGTGCCAGCAGCGATAGACTGGACTCTGGAAACACCATATATTTT
TRBV5-1	many	TRBJ2-1	-	CASTGYANEQFF	TGCGCCAGCACGGGGTACGCGAATGAGCAGTTCTTC
TRBV7-9	-	TRBJ2-7	TRBD2	CASSLGLETSGYYEQYF	TGTGCCAGCAGCTTAGGTCTCGAGACTAGCGGTTACTACGAGCAGTACTTC
TRBV7-2	many	TRBJ2-3	-	CASSLPWNTQYF	TGTGCCAGCAGCCTCCCCTGGAATACGCAGTATTTT
TRBV5-1	many	TRBJ2-7	-	CASSLTSSELYEQYF	TGCGCCAGCAGCTTAACATCATCCGAACTCTACGAGCAGTACTTC
TRBV9	few	TRBJ2-5	TRBD2	CASSGKAGVQNEQYF	TGTGCCAGCAGCGGAAAAGCGGGAGTCCAGAATGAGCAGTACTTC
TRBV7-2	-	TRBJ2-1	-	CASSLVLFEQFF	TGTGCCAGCAGCTTAGTTCTATTCGAGCAGTTCTTC
TRBV12-3/TRBV12-4	few	TRBJ1-4	-	CASSSRDGNEKLFF	TGTGCCAGCAGCTCTCGGGACGGTAATGAAAAACTGTTTTTT
TRBV20-1	-	TRBJ2-1	-	CSARDDKASFEQFF	TGCAGTGCTAGAGATGATAAGGCTAGCTTTGAGCAGTTCTTC
TRBV9	many	TRBJ2-7	TRBD1	CASSEGQRFSYEQYF	TGTGCCAGCAGCGAGGGACAGAGATTCTCCTACGAGCAGTACTTC